The 14 T cell receptor beta chains below all came from one sample that was sequenced in a study of blood T cell repertoires in COVID-19. Method: immunoSEQ multiplex PCR; TCRdb's copy keeps in-frame clones and lacks some. The sample has approximately 150,000 clones, just over 85% seen once. The source material was peripheral blood. These receptor sequences come from a man between 65 and 85 years old with acute or convalescent COVID-19.

The chain recombines TRBV11-2 with TRBJ2-5; D is ambiguous. Trimming removed 7 bases at V and 2 bases at J, with 14 bases between. The CDR3 consists of 14 residues. Germline assignment: CDR1 SGHAT and CDR2 FQNNGV. The CDR3 spells CASTARSSQETQYF. Here the CDR3 DNA reads TGTGCCAGCACCGCTCGGAGTTCTCAAGAGACCCAGTACTTC.

This chain links TRBV7-3 with TRBJ2-1; 14 nucleotides line up with TRBD2. The germline V gene has CDR1 SGHTA and CDR2 FQGTGA. The CDR3 contains 20 residues. V shed 1 base and J 2 bases; nucleotides not matched to a gene: 10. The CDR3 reads CASSLIGGTSGSRTYNEQFF. In nucleotides, the CDR3 is TGTGCCAGCAGCTTAATAGGCGGGACTAGCGGGAGTAGAACCTACAATGAGCAGTTCTTC.

The J gene is TRBJ2-5, the V gene TRBV10-3; 12 positions match TRBD2. CDR1 is ENHRY, CDR2 SYGVKD, per germline. Trimming cost V 2 bases and J 4 bases; bases outside gene matches: 2. This CDR3 has 15 amino acids. This chain's CDR3 is CAISEGLAGLETQYF. Written as DNA, the CDR3 is TGTGCCATCAGTGAGGGACTAGCGGGACTAGAGACCCAGTACTTC.

The chain couples TRBV21-1 to TRBJ2-3; the table names TRBD2, a call not compared with the DNA. TRBV21-1 counts as a pseudogene. The CDR3 runs 18 residues. The CDR3 nucleotides are TGTGCCAGCAGCAAAGTAGGCGGACTAGCGCGTTTCACAGATACGCAGTATTTT. Amino acids: CASSKVGGLARFTDTQYF.

The genes are TRBV5-4 and TRBJ2-2; TRBD1 agrees at 9 bases. Germline CDR1 reads SGHNT; CDR2 reads YYREEE (reference sequence). V trimming: 7 bases; J trimming: 4 bases; junction bases outside the gene matches: 5. The CDR3 length is 14 residues. As DNA, the CDR3 is TGTGCCAGCGGGGACAGGGCATTCACCGGGGAGCTGTTTTTT. Translated, it gives CASGDRAFTGELFF.

The chain links TRBV3-1 (or the pseudogene TRBV3-2) to TRBJ1-1; D ambiguous. The germline CDR1 and CDR2 sequences are LGHDT and YNNKEL (reference sequence). The CDR3 is 14 amino acids. Between the trimmed V and J ends, which lost 1 base and 4 bases, there was a span of 10 bases. CDR3 region: CASSQGEGGTEAFF. CDR3 sequence (DNA): TGTGCCAGCAGCCAAGGGGAGGGAGGCACTGAAGCTTTCTTT.

This clone came up many times. V is TRBV19 and J is TRBJ2-2; 9 positions agree with TRBD2. CDR3 length equals 16 residues. Losses at the gene ends were 5 bases for V and 1 base for J; bases not matched to a gene: 5. Germline V gene sequence: CDR1 LNHDA, CDR2 SQIVND (reference sequence). The CDR3 reads CASSPSTSGNTGELFF. For the CDR3, the DNA is TGTGCCAGTAGTCCCTCGACTAGCGGGAACACCGGGGAGCTGTTTTTT.

The chain carries TRBV18 and TRBJ2-7; D may be TRBD2 (5 bases). Between the trimmed V and J ends, which lost 2 bases and 2 bases, there was a span of 7 bases. There are 13 residues in the CDR3. Germline CDR1 KGHSH, CDR2 LQKENI. The CDR3 loop reads CASSPKLAYEQYF. CDR3 DNA: TGTGCCAGCTCACCAAAACTAGCCTACGAGCAGTACTTC.

This chain links TRBV28 with TRBJ2-1, with TRBD2 matching over 12 bases. CDR3 length equals 15 residues. V lost 5 bases and J lost 10; bases outside the gene matches: 9. Germline CDR1 is MDHEN and CDR2 is SYDVKM. The CDR3 nucleotides read TGTGCCAGCAGTAGATCTAGCGGGAGGGCTCGGGAGCAGTTCTTC. Protein product: CASSRSSGRAREQFF.

J is TRBJ1-4 and V is TRBV10-1, with D possibly matching TRBD1 (6 bases). Per the germline V gene, CDR1 is WNHNN and CDR2 is SYGVQD (reference sequence). Deletions cut 8 bases from V and 0 bases from J, with 16 bases between. The CDR3 is 16 amino acids. CDR3 sequence: CASRVTGWATNEKLFF. The DNA for the CDR3 is TGCGCCAGCCGGGTTACAGGGTGGGCAACTAATGAAAAACTGTTTTTT.

This sequence joins TRBV19 and TRBJ2-6; 13 positions agree with TRBD2. J gave up 2 bases and V 5 bases, and 15 bases lay outside the gene matches. This CDR3 is 21 amino acids long. The germline gives CDR1 LNHDA, CDR2 SQIVND (reference sequence). CDR3 amino acids: CASSSRTAGTSGIPGANVLTF. The CDR3 bases are TGTGCCAGTAGTTCTCGAACCGCCGGGACTAGCGGGATCCCTGGGGCCAACGTCCTGACTTTC.

The gene calls are TRBV7-9 and TRBJ2-3; weak D call: TRBD2 (5 bases). The CDR3 runs 14 residues. V gave up 2 bases and J gave up 5 bases, with 11 bases separating them. From germline, CDR1 is SEHNR and CDR2 FQNEAQ (reference sequence). The CDR3 spells CASSLSGSVDTQYF. CDR3 DNA sequence: TGTGCCAGCAGCTTAAGTGGGAGTGTAGATACGCAGTATTTT.

The chain joins TRBV28 to TRBJ2-2; 10 nucleotides match TRBD2. This CDR3 is 15 amino acids long. Germline V gene sequence: CDR1 MDHEN, CDR2 SYDVKM. V lost 5 bases, J lost 1 base, and 1 base stayed unmatched. The CDR3 spells CASSPSGRNTGELFF. The CDR3 bases are TGTGCCAGCAGTCCTAGCGGGAGGAACACCGGGGAGCTGTTTTTT.

V usage is TRBV11-2 and J usage is TRBJ2-2, with TRBD1 matching over 10 bases. V was pared by 4 bases and J by 1 base, with 0 bases of the junction left unmatched. The CDR3 runs 15 residues. CDR1 is SGHAT and CDR2 is FQNNGV in the germline V gene. This CDR3 reads CASSWDRGNTGELFF. The CDR3 bases are TGTGCCAGCAGCTGGGACAGGGGGAACACCGGGGAGCTGTTTTTT.